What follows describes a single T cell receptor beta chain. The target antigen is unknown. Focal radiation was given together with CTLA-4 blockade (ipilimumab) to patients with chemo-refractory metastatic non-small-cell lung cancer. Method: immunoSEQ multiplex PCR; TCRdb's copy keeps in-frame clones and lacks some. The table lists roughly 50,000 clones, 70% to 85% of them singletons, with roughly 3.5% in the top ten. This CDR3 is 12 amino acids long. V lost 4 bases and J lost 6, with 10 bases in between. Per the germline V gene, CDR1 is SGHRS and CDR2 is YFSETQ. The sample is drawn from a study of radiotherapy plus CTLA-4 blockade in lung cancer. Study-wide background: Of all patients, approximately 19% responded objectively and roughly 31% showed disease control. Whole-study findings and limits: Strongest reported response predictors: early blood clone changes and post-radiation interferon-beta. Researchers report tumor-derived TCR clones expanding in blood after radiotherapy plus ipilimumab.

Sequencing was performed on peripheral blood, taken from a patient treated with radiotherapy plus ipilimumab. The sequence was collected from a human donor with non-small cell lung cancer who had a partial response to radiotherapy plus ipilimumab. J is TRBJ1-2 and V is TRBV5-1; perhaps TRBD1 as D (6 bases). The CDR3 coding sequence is TGCGCCAGCAGCGTAGGGGGTGATGGCTACACCTTC. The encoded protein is CASSVGGDGYTF.